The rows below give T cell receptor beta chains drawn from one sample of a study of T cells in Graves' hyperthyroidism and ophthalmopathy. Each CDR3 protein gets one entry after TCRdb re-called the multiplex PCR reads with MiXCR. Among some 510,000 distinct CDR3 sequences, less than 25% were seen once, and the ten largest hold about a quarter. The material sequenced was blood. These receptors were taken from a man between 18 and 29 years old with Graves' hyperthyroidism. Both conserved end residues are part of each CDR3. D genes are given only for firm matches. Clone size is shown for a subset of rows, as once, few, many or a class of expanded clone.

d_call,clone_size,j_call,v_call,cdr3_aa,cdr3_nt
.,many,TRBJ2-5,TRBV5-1,CASSFDRHQETQYF,TGCGCCAGCAGCTTTGACAGACACCAAGAGACCCAGTACTTC
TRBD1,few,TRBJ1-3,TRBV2,CANLDRVENTIYF,TGTGCCAACCTGGACAGGGTGGAAAACACCATATATTTT
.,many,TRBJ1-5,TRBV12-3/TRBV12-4,CASSGLRQPQHF,TGTGCCAGCAGCGGACTCCGCCAGCCCCAGCATTTT
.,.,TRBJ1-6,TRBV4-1,CASSQDQGKYSPLHF,TGCGCCAGCAGCCAAGATCAGGGGAAGTATTCACCCCTCCACTTT
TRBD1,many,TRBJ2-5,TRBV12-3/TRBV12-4,CASSLWDRGRETQYF,TGTGCCAGCAGTTTATGGGACAGGGGGCGAGAGACCCAGTACTTC
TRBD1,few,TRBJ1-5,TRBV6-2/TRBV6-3,CASSYFRGQGKDSNQPQHF,TGTGCCAGCAGTTACTTCCGAGGACAGGGGAAAGATAGCAATCAGCCCCAGCATTTT
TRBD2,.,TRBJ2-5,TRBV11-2,CASSSRGAGGETQYF,TGTGCCAGCAGCAGTAGGGGAGCGGGAGGAGAGACCCAGTACTTC
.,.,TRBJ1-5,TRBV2,CASSENPAQPQHF,TGTGCCAGCAGTGAAAACCCTGCCCAGCCCCAGCATTTT
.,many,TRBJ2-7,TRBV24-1,CATTPHMIAYEQYF,TGTGCCACCACCCCGCATATGATCGCCTACGAGCAGTACTTC
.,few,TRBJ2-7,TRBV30,CAWTPPAGYPYEQYF,TGTGCCTGGACCCCGCCGGCGGGGTACCCCTACGAGCAGTACTTC
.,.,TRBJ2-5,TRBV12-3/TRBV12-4,CASSFSGRIKQETQYF,TGTGCCAGCAGTTTTTCTGGCCGGATAAAACAAGAGACCCAGTACTTC
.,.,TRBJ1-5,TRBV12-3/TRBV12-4,CASRITGRNQPQHF,TGTGCCAGCAGAATTACGGGAAGGAATCAGCCCCAGCATTTT
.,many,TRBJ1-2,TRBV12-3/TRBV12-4,CASTQRETNYGYTF,TGTGCCAGCACCCAGAGGGAAACTAACTATGGCTACACCTTC
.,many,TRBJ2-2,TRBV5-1,CASSLASGRTNTGELFF,TGCGCCAGCAGCTTGGCCAGTGGCAGGACGAACACCGGGGAGCTGTTTTTT
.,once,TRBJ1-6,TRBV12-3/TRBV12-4,CASSASTRVRGNSPLHF,TGTGCCAGCAGTGCCTCTACCAGGGTACGAGGTAATTCACCCCTCCACTTT
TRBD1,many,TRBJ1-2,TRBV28,CASSSGQVHGYTF,TGTGCCAGCAGCTCCGGACAGGTACATGGCTACACCTTC
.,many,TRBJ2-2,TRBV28,CASSLASRYTGELFF,TGTGCCAGCAGTTTAGCCAGCCGGTACACCGGGGAGCTGTTTTTT
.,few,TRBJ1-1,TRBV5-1,CASSSSGFSVTEAFF,TGCGCCAGCAGCTCAAGTGGGTTTTCGGTCACTGAAGCTTTCTTT
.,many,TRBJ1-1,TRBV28,CASSYLAENTEAFF,TGTGCCAGCAGCTATCTGGCGGAGAACACTGAAGCTTTCTTT
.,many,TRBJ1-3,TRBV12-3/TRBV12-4,CASSLDALSGNTIYF,TGTGCCAGCAGTTTGGATGCGCTCTCTGGAAACACCATATATTTT
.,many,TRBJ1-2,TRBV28,CASSLGRANYGYTF,TGTGCCAGCAGTTTGGGCAGGGCTAACTATGGCTACACCTTC
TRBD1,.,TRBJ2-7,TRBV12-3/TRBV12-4,CARDRGGKQYF,TGTGCCAGGGACAGGGGAGGGAAGCAGTACTTC
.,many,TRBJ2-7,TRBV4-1,CASSQSLPSYEQYF,TGCGCCAGCAGCCAGTCCCTTCCCTCTTACGAGCAGTACTTC
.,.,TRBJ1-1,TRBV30,CAWSVGRYTEAFF,TGTGCCTGGAGTGTTGGCAGATACACTGAAGCTTTCTTT
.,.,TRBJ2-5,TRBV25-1,CASSHPGIRGDQETQYF,TGTGCCAGCAGTCATCCGGGTATTAGGGGGGACCAAGAGACCCAGTACTTC
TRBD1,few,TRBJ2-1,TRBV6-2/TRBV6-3,CASRPGQGSPYNEQFF,TGTGCCAGCAGACCGGGACAGGGGAGTCCCTACAATGAGCAGTTCTTC
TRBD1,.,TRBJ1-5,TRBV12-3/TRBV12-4,CASCRQGGNQPQHF,TGTGCCAGCTGTAGACAGGGGGGCAATCAGCCCCAGCATTTT
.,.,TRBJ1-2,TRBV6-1,CASSEAPQGNYGCTF,TGTGCCAGCAGTGAAGCACCGCAGGGGAACTATGGCTGCACCTTC
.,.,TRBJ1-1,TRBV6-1,CASYYSNTEAFF,TGTGCCAGTTATTATAGCAACACTGAAGCTTTCTTT
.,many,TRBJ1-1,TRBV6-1,CASSPYGAEAFF,TGTGCCAGCAGTCCCTATGGCGCTGAAGCTTTCTTT
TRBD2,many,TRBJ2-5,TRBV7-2,CASSLLPTSGGPPQYF,TGTGCCAGCAGCTTACTCCCAACTAGCGGGGGTCCACCCCAGTACTTC
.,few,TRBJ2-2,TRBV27,CASSQRGGTGELFF,TGTGCCAGCAGCCAACGAGGGGGAACCGGGGAGCTGTTTTTT
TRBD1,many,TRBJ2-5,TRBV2,CASSEARTGGSETQYF,TGTGCCAGCAGTGAAGCTCGGACAGGGGGCTCGGAGACCCAGTACTTC
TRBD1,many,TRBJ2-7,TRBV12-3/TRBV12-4,CASSLLDRGPYEQYF,TGTGCCAGCAGCCTTCTCGACAGGGGCCCCTACGAGCAGTACTTC
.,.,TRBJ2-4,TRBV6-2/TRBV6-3,CASSYSRRMGDIQYF,TGTGCCAGCAGTTACTCGCGGAGGATGGGGGACATTCAGTACTTC
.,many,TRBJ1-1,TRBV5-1,CASSLGEPRQVFEAFF,TGCGCCAGCAGCTTGGGTGAACCTCGACAGGTATTTGAAGCTTTCTTT